This entry lists 28 T cell receptor beta chains sequenced from one sample in a study of blood T cells in healthy people across ages. Together with a sample-barcoded 5' primer, a J-beta primer mix was included in a second PCR lasting roughly 7 to 11 cycles. TCRdb called the 5' RACE reads again in MiXCR, with one record for every CDR3 protein. Found here are some 800,000 distinct CDR3 sequences, about 42% of them singletons; the top ten hold roughly 19%. Source material: blood. Receptors were obtained from a man aged 55 to 70 in good health.

The chain joins TRBV20-1 to TRBJ2-3; a possible D gene is TRBD1 (6 bases). The CDR3 loop spans 14 amino acids. With 1 base removed from V and 4 bases from J, the gap between germline ends came to 12 bases. Germline V CDR1 and CDR2: DFQATT, SNEGSKA (reference sequence). The CDR3 DNA reads TGCAGTGCTAGAGGGCAGGGGATCGCAGATACGCAGTATTTT. It translates to CSARGQGIADTQYF.

The V call is TRBV7-8, the J call TRBJ2-7; possibly TRBD2 for D (6 bases). The CDR3 runs to 15 residues. Looked up from germline, CDR1 is SGHVS and CDR2 is FQNEAQ. Trimming shortened V by 2 bases and J by 2 bases, and 13 bases separated the two germline ends. CDR3: CASSLSGGRTYEQYF. CDR3 DNA sequence: TGTGCCAGCAGCTTATCTGGAGGGCGGACCTACGAGCAGTACTTC. Full variable domain (missing parts from reference TRBV7-8 and TRBJ2-7): GAGVSQSPRYKVAKRGQDVALRCDPISGHVSLFWYQQALGQGPEFLTYFQNEAQLDKSGLPSDRFFAERPEGSVSTLKIQRTQQEDSAVYLCASSLSGGRTYEQYFGPGTRLTVT.

V gene TRBV6-1 combines with J gene TRBJ2-7; 12 nucleotides line up with TRBD2. Looked up from germline, CDR1 is MNHNS and CDR2 is SASEGT. Germline trimming cut 6 bases from V and 5 bases from J; bases unmatched to any gene: 8. The CDR3 loop spans 15 amino acids. In DNA, the CDR3 is TGTGCCAGCAGCCCCACTAGCGGGGGGTTCAACGAGCAGTACTTC. It translates to CASSPTSGGFNEQYF.

The genes are TRBV7-2 and TRBJ1-2; the D gene is possibly TRBD1 (6 bases). The CDR3 spans 14 residues. CDR1 SGHTA and CDR2 FQGNSA come from the germline V gene. The V gene lost 2 bases and the J gene lost 5 bases, with 12 bases spanning the gap. The CDR3 region is CASSLNRVGYGYTF. The CDR3 DNA reads TGTGCCAGCAGCTTAAACAGGGTTGGTTATGGCTACACCTTC.

This rearrangement joins TRBV7-2 to TRBJ2-7, with D possibly being TRBD1 (6 bases). Trimming removed 6 bases from V and 3 bases from J, with 18 bases in between. Per germline, CDR1 SGHTA and CDR2 FQGNSA. The CDR3 covers 15 residues. CDR3 sequence (DNA): TGTGCCAGCAGTCTCCGAGGGGGTGAGAACTACGAGCAGTACTTC. The encoded protein is CASSLRGGENYEQYF.

The chain uses TRBV29-1 and TRBJ2-3, with 10 bases identical to TRBD1. CDR1 and CDR2 (germline): SQVTM, ANQGSEA. Trimming cost V 1 base and J 6 bases; bases outside gene matches: 10. The CDR3 length is 16 residues. CDR3 protein: CSVEVRTGGEWDTQYF. CDR3 sequence (DNA): TGCAGCGTTGAAGTCCGGACAGGGGGGGAATGGGATACGCAGTATTTT.

The chain combines TRBV11-2 with TRBJ2-1, with D tentatively TRBD1 (5 bases). Germline V CDR1 and CDR2: SGHAT, FQNNGV. This CDR3 region has 16 residues. Trimming stripped 2 bases from V and 6 bases from J, with 17 bases between. The chain's CDR3 is CASSLIQGLSLNEQFF. The CDR3 region has the DNA TGTGCCAGCAGCTTAATTCAGGGTTTGTCACTCAATGAGCAGTTCTTC.

The CDR3 region has the DNA TGTGCCAGCAGTTACTCAGAGGCAGGGGCTCAGCCCCAGCATTTT. Encoded protein: CASSYSEAGAQPQHF. The chain couples TRBV6-6 to TRBJ1-5, with D tentatively TRBD1 (6 bases). Germline CDR1 and CDR2: MNHNY and SVGAGI (reference sequence). The V gene lost 0 bases and the J gene lost 6 bases, with 12 bases spanning the gap. This CDR3 spans 15 amino acids.

V and J are TRBV6-1 and TRBJ1-5, with D hard to call. Germline CDR1 is MNHNS and CDR2 is SASEGT. The length of the CDR3 is 12 residues. The germline V and J ends were trimmed by 7 bases and 4 bases, with 8 bases remaining between them. The DNA of the CDR3 is TGTGCCAGCAAGGAGGGTAATCAGCCCCAGCATTTT. Protein sequence: CASKEGNQPQHF.

This rearrangement joins TRBV7-9 to TRBJ2-7; 8 bases line up with TRBD2. The DNA end lines up better with TRBJ2-5; the J call may be wrong. The germline V gene has CDR1 SEHNR and CDR2 FQNEAQ (reference sequence). This CDR3 contains 15 residues. The CDR3 region has the DNA TGTGCCAGCAGCTTTGTAACCGGGAGGGAAGAGACCCAGTACTTC. It yields the protein CASSFVTGREETQYF.

This clonotype occurred once. The chain couples TRBV7-8 to TRBJ1-1; D unresolved. The CDR3 sequence is 12 residues long. Germline-derived CDR1 and CDR2 are SGHVS and FQNEAQ. The V end lost 6 bases, the J end lost 7 bases, and 12 bases lay between the germline ends. The CDR3 loop is CASRVGRDEAFF. CDR3 DNA: TGTGCCAGCAGGGTAGGGAGGGATGAAGCTTTCTTT.

This clonotype was counted between two and nine times. The chain couples TRBV7-2 to TRBJ2-7; no firm D call. With the DNA end fitting TRBJ2-5 better, the J assignment may be wrong. CDR1 and CDR2 (germline): SGHTA, FQGNSA. This CDR3 region has 13 residues. The CDR3 is CASSPVVRETQYF. The CDR3, as DNA: TGTGCCAGCAGCCCAGTGGTACGTGAGACCCAGTACTTC.

This clonotype came up a few times. The V call is TRBV10-3, the J call TRBJ2-5; 10 nucleotides line up with TRBD1. The J call may be faulty, since TRBJ2-7 better matches the DNA end. Germline V gene sequence: CDR1 ENHRY, CDR2 SYGVKD. The CDR3 is made up of 15 amino acids. CDR3 nucleotide sequence: TGTGCCACCCGTCCCGGACAGGGGGGTCTAACCGAGCAGTACTTC. This encodes CATRPGQGGLTEQYF.

The V and J genes are TRBV20-1 and TRBJ2-7; the D gene is possibly TRBD2 (5 bases). The end of the DNA fits TRBJ2-5 better, so the J call may be wrong. CDR3 length equals 15 residues. Germline CDR1 reads DFQATT; CDR2 reads SNEGSKA (reference sequence). CDR3 bases: TGCAGTGCTAGTTATTTGTTATCGGACTCCGGGACCCAGTACTTC. It specifies CSASYLLSDSGTQYF.

V and J are TRBV28 and TRBJ2-3, with D perhaps matching TRBD1 (5 bases). The CDR3 extends over 15 amino acids. V was trimmed by 3 bases and J by 6 bases, leaving 16 bases between them. Germline CDR1 is MDHEN and CDR2 is SYDVKM. The CDR3 here is CASSFTSQGRDTQYF. The CDR3 region has the DNA TGTGCCAGCAGTTTCACGTCGCAGGGTCGCGATACGCAGTATTTT.

This clonotype has a handful of counts. One junction end does not reproduce the germline sequence, and a read error may be involved. This chain joins TRBV20-1 and TRBJ2-1, with a possible D match to TRBD2 (5 bases). This CDR3 has 14 amino acids. Per the germline V gene, CDR1 is DFQATT and CDR2 is SNEGSKA (reference sequence). Here the CDR3 reads CSAPGYNPYTEQFF. The CDR3 nucleotides read TGCAGTGCCCCGGGGTACAACCCATACACTGAGCAGTTCTTC.

This clonotype was observed a few times. The chain employs TRBV20-1 and TRBJ1-1; D perhaps matches TRBD1 (5 bases). Deletions cut 3 bases from V and 1 base from J, with 21 bases between. The CDR3 is made up of 17 amino acids. From germline, CDR1 is DFQATT and CDR2 SNEGSKA (reference sequence). CDR3 sequence: CSASLGQTGRWNTEAFF. Here the CDR3 DNA reads TGCAGTGCTAGTCTGGGTCAAACAGGTAGATGGAACACTGAAGCTTTCTTT.

The rearrangement uses TRBV10-1 and TRBJ2-7; D call uncertain. With 9 bases removed from V and 5 bases from J, the gap between germline ends came to 17 bases. CDR1 and CDR2 from the germline V gene are WNHNN and SYGVQD (reference sequence). The CDR3 covers 13 residues. CDR3: CASESFKRHEQYF. In DNA, the CDR3 is TGCGCCAGTGAGTCGTTCAAGCGTCACGAGCAGTACTTC.

This clonotype was observed a handful of times. CDR3 bases: TGTGCCAGCAGCCCCGGAAGACTAGCGGGGGTCTCTGGGGCCAACGTCCTGACTTTC. Translating it yields CASSPGRLAGVSGANVLTF. V gene TRBV11-3 combines with J gene TRBJ2-6, with 12 bases identical to TRBD2. The CDR3 covers 19 residues. Germline trimming cut 5 bases from V and 0 bases from J; bases unmatched to any gene: 8. CDR1 and CDR2 (germline): SGHNT, YENEEA.

CDR3 loop: CASSRDPDRTWGSPLHF. The DNA for the CDR3 is TGCGCCAGCAGCCGTGACCCTGACAGGACCTGGGGTTCACCCCTCCACTTT. V gene TRBV5-1 combines with J gene TRBJ1-6; weak D call: TRBD1 (6 bases). The V gene lost 4 bases and the J gene lost 9 bases, with 23 bases spanning the gap. The V gene's germline CDR1 is SGHRS and CDR2 YFSETQ. This CDR3 region has 17 residues.

This clonotype was counted a few times. This may stem from a read error, because a much larger clone lies one nucleotide away. V and J are TRBV6-4 and TRBJ2-2, with 9 bases fitting TRBD1. There are 16 residues in the CDR3. J gave up 4 bases and V 4 bases, and 7 bases lay outside the gene matches. Germline V gene sequence: CDR1 MRHNA, CDR2 SNTAGT. The CDR3 nucleotides are TGTGCCAGCAGTGGTCGGACAGGGGAGAGCACCGGGGAGCTGTTTTTT. It is translated as CASSGRTGESTGELFF.

This chain uses TRBV10-3 with TRBJ2-7; D uncertain. The V gene lost 0 bases and the J gene lost 1 base, with 7 bases spanning the gap. The CDR3 covers 14 residues. CDR1 is ENHRY, CDR2 SYGVKD, per germline. CDR3 DNA: TGTGCCATCAGTGAGTCATCCGTATCCTACGAGCAGTACTTC. Protein product: CAISESSVSYEQYF.

Concerning this clonotype itself: Given a much more abundant clone one base away, this may be a read error. The J gene is TRBJ2-6, the V gene TRBV7-9; 7 bases align to TRBD1. This CDR3 region has 19 residues. Trimming took 1 base from V and 0 from J; bases not matched to a gene: 9. From germline, CDR1 is SEHNR and CDR2 FQNEAQ (reference sequence). The CDR3 protein is CASSLGYRTGFSGANVLTF. In nucleotides, the CDR3 is TGTGCCAGCAGCTTAGGGTACAGGACAGGTTTCTCTGGGGCCAACGTCCTGACTTTC.

The table lists this clonotype with a few counts. CDR3: CASSKGLGALETQYF. Written as DNA, the CDR3 is TGTGCCAGCAGCAAAGGGCTTGGGGCCTTAGAGACCCAGTACTTC. This chain uses TRBV7-2 with TRBJ2-5, with D maybe TRBD1 (5 bases). Germline CDR1 reads SGHTA; CDR2 reads FQGNSA. The CDR3 is 15 residues long. V lost 5 bases and J lost 4, with 17 bases in between.

The J gene is TRBJ2-2, the V gene TRBV4-3, with TRBD2 matching over 13 bases. The CDR3 is made up of 18 amino acids. CDR1 and CDR2 from the germline V gene are LGHNA and YSLEER. V dropped 1 base and J dropped 1; count of bases not matched to a gene: 3. As DNA, the CDR3 is TGCGCCAGCAGCCAAGCGGGGACTAGCGGGGTGAACACCGGGGAGCTGTTTTTT. Its translation is CASSQAGTSGVNTGELFF.

Notes on this clonotype: Mismatch with germline at one junction end may stem from a read error. The gene calls are TRBV19 and TRBJ1-1; no clear D. This CDR3 is 14 amino acids long. Germline V gene sequence: CDR1 LNHDA, CDR2 SQIVND (reference sequence). As DNA, the CDR3 is TGTGCCTGTAGTATTCGGGGAGGTGACACTGAAGCTTTCTTT. It codes for CACSIRGGDTEAFF.

The chain is built from TRBV20-1 and TRBJ2-5; no definite D call. From germline, CDR1 is DFQATT and CDR2 SNEGSKA (reference sequence). This CDR3 has 14 amino acids. CDR3 coding DNA: TGCAGCAGCATTAGGCGTGCTTCTGGAGAGACCCAGTACTTC. Protein product: CSSIRRASGETQYF.

This rearrangement joins TRBV7-2 to TRBJ1-1; D gene uncertain. The CDR3 length is 14 residues. Trimming left V 6 bases short and J 1 base short, with 12 bases between. In germline, CDR1 is SGHTA, CDR2 FQGNSA. CDR3 sequence reads: CASSSLAGNTEAFF. The CDR3 nucleotides read TGTGCCAGCAGTTCCTTAGCGGGGAACACTGAAGCTTTCTTT.